This T cell receptor (beta chain) was retrieved from a study of T cells in Graves' hyperthyroidism and ophthalmopathy. In its sample, this clonotype was seen many times. RNA transcripts yielded amplified TCR beta CDR3 regions. First-round RT-PCR targeting the TCR CDR3 was performed with the HTBI primer set. TCRdb independently ran MiXCR on the multiplex PCR reads; one entry per CDR3 protein. The data show about 52,000 distinct CDR3 sequences, under 50% seen once. The CDR3 loop spans 13 amino acids. V lost 7 bases and J 2 bases, leaving 10 bases between the germline ends. Germline-derived CDR1 and CDR2 are LNHDA and SQIVND (reference sequence).

The receptor was derived from a woman between 45 and 60 years old with Graves' ophthalmopathy. This rearrangement joins TRBV19 to TRBJ2-3, with D unclear. Sequencing used blood. This CDR3 reads CASTERATDTQYF. In DNA form, the CDR3 reads TGTGCCAGTACTGAGAGAGCCACAGATACGCAGTATTTT.